Each of the 19 T cell receptor beta chains below was sequenced from the same sample in a study of blood T cell repertoires in COVID-19. Only in-frame clones appear in the TCRdb table, and some are missing; sequencing was by immunoSEQ multiplex PCR. This table has about 140,000 clones, roughly 84% appearing once. Specimen: PBMCs or T cells enriched from blood (not recorded which). The receptors shown here come from a man aged 35 to 55 with acute COVID-19.

This clone was observed once. The chain is built from TRBV30 and TRBJ2-2, with no clear D. CDR3 length: 11 amino acids. The germline V and J ends were trimmed by 4 bases and 7 bases, with 7 bases remaining between them. CDR1 is GTSNPN and CDR2 is SVGIG in the germline V gene (reference sequence). The CDR3: CAWKQVGELFF. The CDR3 bases are TGTGCCTGGAAGCAAGTCGGGGAGCTGTTTTTT.

The gene calls are TRBV5-1 and TRBJ2-1; 7 nucleotides match TRBD2. The germline V gene has CDR1 SGHRS and CDR2 YFSETQ. Trimming removed 6 bases from V and 8 bases from J; junction bases left unmatched: 11. The CDR3 runs to 14 residues. The CDR3 sequence is CASTEKRGSDEQFF. CDR3 coding DNA: TGCGCCAGCACCGAGAAACGCGGGAGTGATGAGCAGTTCTTC.

V is TRBV10-3 and J is TRBJ1-2; D is unresolved. The CDR3 is made up of 12 amino acids. Germline V gives CDR1 ENHRY, CDR2 SYGVKD. V dropped 3 bases and J dropped 5 bases, with 7 bases sitting between them. The CDR3 region is CAISDSSYGYTF. In nucleotides, the CDR3 is TGTGCCATCAGTGACAGTTCTTATGGCTACACCTTC.

Comment on this clone: This sample includes further DNA sequences coding for the same CDR3. J is TRBJ2-3 and V is TRBV18; D is possibly TRBD2 (6 bases). This CDR3 is 12 amino acids long. Trimming took 3 bases from V and 6 from J, leaving 7 bases between them. Germline CDR1 reads KGHSH; CDR2 reads LQKENI. CDR3 DNA: TGTGCCAGCTCACCTCGGGGGGATACGCAGTATTTT. This gives the protein CASSPRGDTQYF.

This rearrangement joins TRBV2 to TRBJ1-2, with D possibly being TRBD1 (5 bases). V lost 9 bases and J 0 bases, leaving 8 bases between the germline ends. Germline-derived CDR1 and CDR2 are SNHLY and FYNNEI. CDR3 length: 12 amino acids. In DNA form, the CDR3 reads TGTGCCAGATTGACAGCTAACTATGGCTACACCTTC. Its translation: CARLTANYGYTF. The entire variable domain, with the rest obtained from reference TRBV2 and TRBJ1-2, is as follows: EPEVTQTPSHQVTQMGQEVILRCVPISNHLYFYWYRQILGQKVEFLVSFYNNEISEKSEIFDDQFSVERPDGSNFTLKIRSTKLEDSAMYFCARLTANYGYTFGSGTRLTVV.

The chain employs TRBV28 and TRBJ1-5, with a tentative D call TRBD1 (5 bases). V gave up 3 bases and J gave up 7 bases, with 25 bases separating them. Germline lookup yields CDR1 MDHEN and CDR2 SYDVKM. The length of the CDR3 is 18 residues. CDR3 residues: CASSLRREERGRGQPQHF. CDR3 DNA sequence: TGTGCCAGCAGTTTGCGGAGAGAAGAAAGGGGTCGGGGGCAGCCCCAGCATTTT.

The chain uses TRBV6-2 or TRBV6-3 and TRBJ2-7; TRBD2 might be the D (6 bases). The CDR3 covers 15 residues. Trimming stripped 4 bases from V and 4 bases from J, with 17 bases between. CDR1 and CDR2 (germline): MNHEY, SVGEGT. CDR3 residues: CASSSPRDGGYEQYF. The DNA of the CDR3 is TGTGCCAGCAGTTCCCCGAGGGACGGAGGGTACGAGCAGTACTTC.

V is TRBV19 and J is TRBJ2-3, with TRBD2 identical over 7 bases. The germline V gene encodes CDR1 LNHDA and CDR2 SQIVND (reference sequence). This CDR3 is built from 16 residues. V lost 5 bases, J lost 4 bases, and 12 bases stayed unmatched. The CDR3 region is CASSARGGGRSDTQYF. CDR3 DNA: TGTGCCAGTAGTGCCCGAGGTGGCGGGAGATCAGATACGCAGTATTTT.

The gene calls are TRBV29-1 and TRBJ2-7; the match to TRBD2 covers 7 bases. Losses at the gene ends were 7 bases for V and 4 bases for J; bases not matched to a gene: 7. Germline V CDR1 and CDR2: SQVTM, ANQGSEA. The CDR3 length is 12 residues. DNA of the CDR3: TGCAGCGCCGGGGACTACACTTACGAGCAGTACTTC. It encodes CSAGDYTYEQYF.

The V and J genes are TRBV6-6 and TRBJ2-5; tentative D call: TRBD2 (5 bases). V lost 7 bases and J 5 bases, leaving 11 bases between the germline ends. The CDR3 extends over 12 amino acids. Germline V lookup: CDR1 MNHNY, CDR2 SVGAGI (reference sequence). CDR3 residues: CASKPRGETQYF. In DNA, the CDR3 is TGTGCCAGCAAGCCTCGAGGGGAGACCCAGTACTTC.

The gene calls are TRBV19 and TRBJ2-7; D may be TRBD2 (5 bases). Germline V gives CDR1 LNHDA, CDR2 SQIVND (reference sequence). Trimming took 2 bases from V and 7 from J, leaving 15 bases between them. This CDR3 region has 14 residues. The CDR3, as DNA: TGTGCCAGTAGTATATGGGGAGTGGGGAGTGAGCAGTACTTC. It specifies CASSIWGVGSEQYF.

The J gene is TRBJ2-3, the V gene TRBV5-1; tentatively, D is TRBD2 (6 bases). Germline CDR1 is SGHRS and CDR2 is YFSETQ. This CDR3 has 16 amino acids. Trimming cost V 0 bases and J 1 base, with 12 bases left between them. Here the CDR3 reads CASSLEGGAGTDTQYF. DNA for the CDR3: TGCGCCAGCAGCTTGGAGGGCGGGGCGGGCACAGATACGCAGTATTTT.

The chain carries TRBV28 and TRBJ1-4; D remains unclear. The CDR3 sequence is 14 residues long. The germline V gene has CDR1 MDHEN and CDR2 SYDVKM. V was pared by 3 bases and J by 6 bases, with 11 bases between. The DNA of the CDR3 is TGTGCCAGCAGTTTGAGAAACCCTGATGAAAAACTGTTTTTT. Amino acid sequence: CASSLRNPDEKLFF.

This chain joins TRBV7-2 and TRBJ2-7, with TRBD2 as a possible D gene (7 bases). The CDR3 covers 15 residues. Trimming took off 4 bases at V and 3 bases at J, with 16 bases between the two ends. Per germline, CDR1 SGHTA and CDR2 FQGNSA. This chain's CDR3 is CASSSSGGQYYEQYF. The CDR3 DNA reads as TGTGCCAGCAGCTCATCGGGGGGCCAATACTACGAGCAGTACTTC. Supplemented by reference TRBV7-2 and TRBJ2-7, the full variable domain reads GAGVSQSPSNKVTEKGKDVELRCDPISGHTALYWYRQSLGQGLEFLIYFQGNSAPDKSGLPSDRFSAERTGGSVSTLTIQRTQQEDSAVYLCASSSSGGQYYEQYFGPGTRLTVT.

V usage is TRBV3-1 (or the pseudogene TRBV3-2) and J usage is TRBJ2-5; D may be TRBD1 (6 bases). The germline V gene encodes CDR1 LGHDT and CDR2 YNNKEL (reference sequence). The CDR3 contains 16 residues. Trimming pared 4 bases from V and 0 bases from J, leaving 15 bases between. In DNA form, the CDR3 reads TGTGCCAGCAGCCGAGCTGGTAGGACAGACCAAGAGACCCAGTACTTC. Translated: CASSRAGRTDQETQYF.

This clone was counted between two and nine times. CDR3 in amino acids: CAIEAANTGELFF. CDR3 DNA: TGTGCCATCGAGGCAGCTAACACCGGGGAGCTGTTTTTT. The chain recombines TRBV30 with TRBJ2-2, with D uncertain. The CDR3 sequence is 13 residues long. Trimming cost V 8 bases and J 2 bases, with 12 bases left between them. Germline loops: CDR1 GTSNPN, CDR2 SVGIG (reference sequence).

This sequence joins TRBV6-5 and TRBJ1-1; maybe TRBD1 (6 bases). V gave up 5 bases and J gave up 11 bases, with 18 bases separating them. From germline, CDR1 is MNHEY and CDR2 SVGAGI. The CDR3 spans 13 residues. In DNA form, the CDR3 reads TGTGCCAGCAGTCTACAGGGATTTGGGATGGCTTTCTTT. It translates to CASSLQGFGMAFF.

The rearrangement links TRBV11-2 to TRBJ2-7; 8 nucleotides line up with TRBD1. This CDR3 is 16 amino acids long. V gave up 3 bases and J gave up 8 bases; unmatched junction bases: 15. The germline V gene encodes CDR1 SGHAT and CDR2 FQNNGV. As DNA, the CDR3 is TGTGCCAGCAGCTTTACACCGGGACAGGCGGCTAGGAAGCAGTACTTC. The encoded protein is CASSFTPGQAARKQYF.

This chain links TRBV19 with TRBJ1-1; tentative D call: TRBD1 (5 bases). The CDR3 runs to 14 residues. V was trimmed by 1 base and J by 1 base, leaving 7 bases between them. The germline gives CDR1 LNHDA, CDR2 SQIVND (reference sequence). CDR3: CASSIGTPNTEAFF. The CDR3 coding sequence is TGTGCCAGTAGTATAGGGACACCGAACACTGAAGCTTTCTTT.